The 10 T cell receptor beta chains below all came from one sample that was sequenced in a study of blood T cells in healthy people across ages. A second PCR, run for roughly 7 to 11 cycles, used a sample-barcoded 5' primer plus a J-beta primer mix. TCRdb recomputed calls from the 5' RACE reads with MiXCR, one row per CDR3 protein. The top ten hold roughly 19% of the sample, which has roughly 790,000 distinct CDR3 sequences, more than 40% seen once. The sequencing input was blood. These receptors all come from a woman between 55 and 75 years old in good health.

CDR3 in DNA: TGCAGCGTTGCGACGGCGTTTGTTGGGGGCTACACCTTC. This codes for CSVATAFVGGYTF. The V gene is TRBV29-1, the J gene TRBJ1-2; D gene ambiguous. From germline, CDR1 is SQVTM and CDR2 ANQGSEA. The V end was cut by 4 bases, the J end by 8 bases, with 17 bases between. The CDR3 is 13 amino acids.

V and J are TRBV6-5 and TRBJ2-2; 7 bases agree with TRBD1. This CDR3 is 14 amino acids long. With V trimmed by 6 bases and J by 4 bases, 5 bases remained unmatched. Germline values: CDR1 MNHEY, CDR2 SVGAGI. CDR3 sequence (DNA): TGTGCCAGCAGACTACAGGGGATCACCGGGGAGCTGTTTTTT. Protein product: CASRLQGITGELFF.

CDR3 loop: CASSQRTSGRETQYF. In nucleotides, the CDR3 is TGCGCCAGCAGCCAGCGGACTAGCGGGAGAGAGACCCAGTACTTC. This chain connects TRBV4-3 to TRBJ2-5; 13 nucleotides agree with TRBD2. Germline CDR1 is LGHNA and CDR2 is YSLEER. The trim removed 3 bases at V and 4 bases at J, leaving 2 bases unmatched. CDR3 length: 15 residues.

This clonotype has only a few counts. The V and J genes are TRBV28 and TRBJ2-3; unclear D gene. V lost 2 bases and J lost 4, with 13 bases in between. Germline assignment: CDR1 MDHEN and CDR2 SYDVKM. The CDR3 contains 15 residues. CDR3 protein: CASSLMIFSPDTQYF. The CDR3 DNA is TGTGCCAGCAGTTTAATGATTTTCAGTCCAGATACGCAGTATTTT. The full variable domain, completed using reference TRBV28 and TRBJ2-3, is DVKVTQSSRYLVKRTGEKVFLECVQDMDHENMFWYRQDPGLGLRLIYFSYDVKMKEKGDIPEGYSVSREKKERFSLILESASTNQTSMYLCASSLMIFSPDTQYFGPGTRLTVL.

This clonotype appeared a few times. The rearrangement joins TRBV29-1 to TRBJ1-1; 7 bases are shared with TRBD1. Germline V lookup: CDR1 SQVTM, CDR2 ANQGSEA. The CDR3 sequence is 14 residues long. V was clipped by 2 bases and J by 1 base; unmatched bases: 4. CDR3 bases: TGCAGCGTTGAAAGAAACAGGGGGAACACTGAAGCTTTCTTT. Translated, it gives CSVERNRGNTEAFF. Complete variable domain (other parts from reference TRBV29-1 and TRBJ1-1): SAVISQKPSRDICQRGTSLTIQCQVDSQVTMMFWYRQQPGQSLTLIATANQGSEATYESGFVIDKFPISRPNLTFSTLTVSNMSPEDSSIYLCSVERNRGNTEAFFGQGTRLTVV.

The rearrangement joins TRBV10-2 to TRBJ2-3; D is undetermined. Germline V CDR1 and CDR2: WSHSY, SAAADI. The ends were cut back, 2 bases at V and 9 bases at J, with 6 bases in the middle. This CDR3 comprises 11 residues. The CDR3 here is CASSEPDTQYF. The CDR3 DNA is TGCGCCAGCAGTGAGCCCGACACGCAGTATTTT.

This clonotype turned up a few times. The junction and the germline gene differ at one end; a read error may be behind it. The chain couples TRBV15 to TRBJ2-7; 9 nucleotides agree with TRBD1. There are 14 residues in the CDR3. Germline values: CDR1 LNHNV, CDR2 YYDKDF (reference sequence). The CDR3 is CATRSGTGSFEQYF. CDR3 DNA: TGTGCCACCAGATCCGGGACAGGGTCCTTCGAGCAGTACTTC. Based on the CDR3 plus reference TRBV15 and TRBJ2-7, the full variable domain is DAMVIQNPRYQVTQFGKPVTLSCSQTLNHNVMYWYQQKSSQAPKLLFHYYDKDFNNEADTPDNFQSRRPNTSFCFLDIRSPGLGDTAMYLCATRSGTGSFEQYFGPGTRLTVT.

This clonotype was counted a few times. This chain links TRBV7-2 with TRBJ2-1; D perhaps matches TRBD1 (5 bases). Between the trimmed V and J ends, which lost 0 bases and 5 bases, there was a span of 11 bases. Looked up from germline, CDR1 is SGHTA and CDR2 is FQGNSA. The CDR3 consists of 15 residues. CDR3 in DNA: TGTGCCAGCAGCTTAGCTGGGGCCCGTCACAATGAGCAGTTCTTC. Translation: CASSLAGARHNEQFF.

In this sample, this clonotype turned up a few times. V and J are TRBV6-5 and TRBJ2-7; D perhaps matches TRBD1 (5 bases). The CDR3 runs to 13 residues. Trimming pared 2 bases from V and 3 bases from J, leaving 8 bases between. Looked up from germline, CDR1 is MNHEY and CDR2 is SVGAGI. The CDR3 DNA reads as TGTGCCAGCAGTTACAACAGGTTCTACGAGCAGTACTTC. It encodes CASSYNRFYEQYF.

This chain joins TRBV6-6 and TRBJ2-7; D remains unclear. Deletions cut 6 bases from V and 5 bases from J, with 11 bases between. Germline V lookup: CDR1 MNHNY, CDR2 SVGAGI (reference sequence). The CDR3 extends over 12 amino acids. CDR3 coding DNA: TGTGCCAGCAGCTACAGCTTGAACGAGCAGTACTTC. Translating it yields CASSYSLNEQYF.